This TCR beta chain is drawn from a study of radiotherapy plus CTLA-4 blockade in lung cancer. Here immunoSEQ multiplex PCR was the method, and the copy in TCRdb shows in-frame clones only, minus some. The top ten clones hold more than 3.5% of a sample with 86,000 or so clones, about 78% of them seen once. Regarding this clone: As yet, its antigen is unknown.

The CDR3 is 17 residues long. The V end was cut by 0 bases, the J end by 0 bases, with 9 bases between. The germline gives CDR1 MNHNS, CDR2 SASEGT. Broader study findings: The best predictor of response was reported to be early blood T cell clone dynamics, with interferon-beta.

Sequenced here: peripheral blood, sampled from a patient treated with radiotherapy plus ipilimumab. The chain joins TRBV6-1 to TRBJ1-6; no definite D call. This receptor was obtained from a human donor with non-small cell lung cancer who had a partial response to radiotherapy plus ipilimumab. Some clones in this sample may be carry-over from other donors' samples. The CDR3 DNA follows: TGTGCCAGCAGTGAAGCGCGAGGCAGCTCCTATAATTCACCCCTCCACTTT. Its translation is CASSEARGSSYNSPLHF.